What follows are 21 T cell receptor beta chains derived from one specimen sequenced in a study of T-cell reconstitution after alpha-beta-depleted transplantation in children. Using unique molecular identifiers, the investigators prepared the TCRbeta library. TCRdb itself ran the PCR reads through MiXCR, one entry per CDR3 protein. This table has around 960,000 distinct CDR3 sequences, less than 30% appearing once. The sequences come from PBMCs, mostly from graft donor cells, collected 360 days after TCRalphabeta/CD19-depleted stem cell transplant. The receptors here all came from a boy under three years old who had a stem cell transplant for SCID, so the T cells may come from the graft donor.

The chain combines TRBV20-1 with TRBJ2-3; 8 nucleotides match TRBD2. CDR1 and CDR2 (germline): DFQATT, SNEGSKA (reference sequence). V shed 6 bases, J shed 3 bases, and the junction held 23 bases outside the gene matches. CDR3 length: 19 amino acids. The CDR3 spells CSAHVRTARGAESTDTQYF. As DNA, the CDR3 is TGCAGTGCCCACGTACGGACAGCGCGGGGGGCAGAGTCGACAGATACGCAGTATTTT.

The rearrangement links TRBV19 to TRBJ2-1, with 7 nucleotides matching TRBD1. V was pared by 6 bases and J by 4 bases, with 15 bases of the junction left unmatched. There are 17 residues in the CDR3. Per the germline V gene, CDR1 is LNHDA and CDR2 is SQIVND (reference sequence). The CDR3 DNA reads TGTGCCAGTAGCAAAAGGGGGCGGACAGCTGAGTACAATGAGCAGTTCTTC. This gives the protein CASSKRGRTAEYNEQFF.

The sample holds a few counts of this clonotype. The J gene is TRBJ2-7, the V gene TRBV19; the D is unclear. Germline CDR1 is LNHDA and CDR2 is SQIVND (reference sequence). The CDR3 consists of 13 residues. Trimming cost V 7 bases and J 7 bases, with 17 bases left between them. CDR3 bases: TGTGCCAGTAACGCAGGACGTCTGAGAGAGCAGTACTTC. Encoded protein: CASNAGRLREQYF.

This clonotype showed up many times. The rearrangement joins TRBV29-1 to TRBJ1-1; 7 bases fit TRBD1. Germline CDR1 and CDR2: SQVTM and ANQGSEA. Unmatched junction bases numbered 2, after V lost 5 bases and J lost 2 bases. The CDR3 runs to 12 residues. The CDR3 sequence is CSVRQGNTEAFF. CDR3 DNA sequence: TGCAGCGTTCGACAGGGAAACACTGAAGCTTTCTTT.

This clonotype has just a few counts. V is TRBV27 and J is TRBJ2-2; D unresolved. This CDR3 is built from 15 residues. The V end lost 3 bases, the J end lost 4 bases, and 12 bases lay between the germline ends. Looked up from germline, CDR1 is MNHEY and CDR2 is SMNVEV (reference sequence). The CDR3 nucleotides read TGTGCCAGCAGTTTTCATGGCGCCCCCACCGGGGAGCTGTTTTTT. Protein: CASSFHGAPTGELFF.

A few counts support this clonotype. This chain connects TRBV6-2 or TRBV6-3 to TRBJ2-7, with D uncertain. Trimming removed 4 bases at V and 4 bases at J, with 11 bases between. This CDR3 region has 13 residues. CDR1 and CDR2 (germline): MNHEY, SVGEGT. The CDR3 nucleotides are TGTGCCAGCAGTTTAGCATTCCCTTACGAGCAGTACTTC. It is translated as CASSLAFPYEQYF.

The V gene is TRBV6-5, the J gene TRBJ1-1; 9 bases fit TRBD1. J lost 5 bases, V lost 2 bases, and 9 bases had no gene match. Germline V CDR1 and CDR2: MNHEY, SVGAGI. This CDR3 is built from 16 residues. The CDR3 region has the DNA TGTGCCAGCAGTTACGCCCCTAAGACAGGGGGGACTGAAGCTTTCTTT. Protein product: CASSYAPKTGGTEAFF.

This chain connects TRBV18 to TRBJ1-2; tentatively, D is TRBD1 (6 bases). The germline V gene encodes CDR1 KGHSH and CDR2 LQKENI. Trimming took off 2 bases at V and 1 base at J, with 11 bases between the two ends. The CDR3 has 15 residues. This chain's CDR3 is CASSPSGHLNYGYTF. CDR3 bases: TGTGCCAGCTCACCATCGGGACACCTTAACTATGGCTACACCTTC. The variable domain in full, with the rest retrieved from reference TRBV18 and TRBJ1-2, is NAGVMQNPRHLVRRRGQEARLRCSPMKGHSHVYWYRQLPEEGLKFMVYLQKENIIDESGMPKERFSAEFPKEGPSILRIQQVVRGDSAAYFCASSPSGHLNYGYTFGSGTRLTVV.

This chain links TRBV5-1 with TRBJ2-1; D is unclear. The V gene lost 0 bases and the J gene lost 7 bases, with 5 bases spanning the gap. Per the germline V gene, CDR1 is SGHRS and CDR2 is YFSETQ. This CDR3 region has 12 residues. The CDR3 loop reads CASSLVQNEQFF. In nucleotides, the CDR3 is TGCGCCAGCAGCTTGGTTCAAAATGAGCAGTTCTTC.

The count of this clonotype is one. Mismatch with germline at one junction end may stem from a read error. The V call is TRBV9, the J call TRBJ2-5; TRBD2 aligns across 9 bases. In germline, CDR1 is SGDLS, CDR2 YYNGEE. CDR3 length: 14 residues. The DNA for the CDR3 is TGTGCCAGCAGCGTCCTCCCGGGACTAGCCGCAAAGGACTTC. The encoded protein is CASSVLPGLAAKDF. Full variable domain (outside the CDR3, taken from reference TRBV9 and TRBJ2-5): DSGVTQTPKHLITATGQRVTLRCSPRSGDLSVYWYQQSLDQGLQFLIQYYNGEERAKGNILERFSAQQFPDLHSELNLSSLELGDSALYFCASSVLPGLAAKDFGPGTRLLVL.

In this sample, this clonotype turned up a few times. The gene calls are TRBV5-1 and TRBJ2-7, with D maybe TRBD2 (7 bases). V shed 0 bases and J shed 3 bases, with 13 bases lying between them. CDR3 length: 15 amino acids. Germline V gives CDR1 SGHRS, CDR2 YFSETQ. CDR3 sequence: CASSLAAGDNYEQYF. The CDR3 DNA is TGCGCCAGCAGCTTGGCGGCGGGGGACAACTACGAGCAGTACTTC.

The chain recombines TRBV20-1 with TRBJ2-7; D is unclear. The CDR3 extends over 13 amino acids. Germline values: CDR1 DFQATT, CDR2 SNEGSKA (reference sequence). Trimming removed 3 bases at V and 2 bases at J, with 11 bases between. The CDR3 sequence is CSARPQTPYEQYF. The CDR3 coding sequence is TGCAGTGCTAGGCCACAGACACCCTACGAGCAGTACTTC.

This chain uses TRBV4-2 with TRBJ2-7; D is unclear. Between the trimmed V and J ends, which lost 1 base and 3 bases, there was a span of 13 bases. The CDR3 is made up of 15 amino acids. CDR1 is LGHNA, CDR2 YNFKEQ, per germline. The CDR3 here is CASSQVIVHNYEQYF. The CDR3, as DNA: TGTGCCAGCAGCCAAGTAATCGTCCACAACTACGAGCAGTACTTC.

The rearrangement links TRBV20-1 to TRBJ2-3, with D unresolved. Trimming pared 0 bases from V and 2 bases from J, leaving 6 bases between. The germline V gene has CDR1 DFQATT and CDR2 SNEGSKA (reference sequence). There are 13 residues in the CDR3. CDR3 loop: CSARDTYTDTQYF. CDR3 DNA: TGCAGTGCTAGAGATACTTACACAGATACGCAGTATTTT.

This clonotype was counted between two and nine times. This chain joins TRBV4-3 and TRBJ2-1, with 9 bases lining up with TRBD2. Germline trimming cut 11 bases from V and 6 bases from J; bases unmatched to any gene: 20. Germline values: CDR1 LGHNA, CDR2 YSLEER. This CDR3 spans 17 amino acids. CDR3 nucleotide sequence: TGCGCCGAGATGACGGGGATGGCGGGGGGGCCGGGCAATGAGCAGTTCTTC. It translates to CAEMTGMAGGPGNEQFF.

J is TRBJ2-7 and V is TRBV20-1; tentative D call: TRBD1 (6 bases). V was trimmed by 6 bases and J by 1 base, leaving 22 bases between them. The CDR3 is 16 amino acids. The germline V gene has CDR1 DFQATT and CDR2 SNEGSKA (reference sequence). The CDR3 here is CSAPRGVAALSYEQYF. The CDR3 nucleotides are TGCAGTGCCCCCAGGGGAGTGGCCGCCCTTTCCTACGAGCAGTACTTC.

This clonotype was counted many times. The CDR3 loop reads CASSPTTGGPYEQYF. The DNA of the CDR3 is TGCGCCAGCAGCCCGACGACAGGGGGCCCCTACGAGCAGTACTTC. The chain is built from TRBV4-1 and TRBJ2-7; 10 bases fit TRBD1. This CDR3 comprises 15 residues. The junction had 5 bases not matched to a gene; V was cut back by 4 bases and J by 2 bases. Per the germline V gene, CDR1 is MGHRA and CDR2 is YSYEKL.

The chain is built from TRBV12-3 or TRBV12-4 and TRBJ2-4, with D perhaps assigned TRBD1 or TRBD2 (5 bases each). This CDR3 comprises 17 residues. The V and J ends lost 5 bases and 2 bases respectively, with 19 bases between them. The CDR3 loop is CASSPSGGLGSKNIQYF. The DNA of the CDR3 is TGTGCCAGCAGTCCTTCTGGGGGATTAGGGTCCAAAAACATTCAGTACTTC.

This clonotype has only a few counts. The chain couples TRBV6-2 or TRBV6-3 to TRBJ2-7, with TRBD2 identical over 8 bases. The germline gives CDR1 MNHEY, CDR2 SVGEGT. Losses at the gene ends were 5 bases for V and 0 bases for J; bases not matched to a gene: 6. The CDR3 length is 15 residues. The CDR3 nucleotides are TGTGCCAGCAGTACCGGGGGGGCCAGCTCCTACGAGCAGTACTTC. This gives the protein CASSTGGASSYEQYF.

This clonotype appeared once. The chain recombines TRBV10-3 with TRBJ2-1; D is ambiguous. Trimming took off 4 bases at V and 6 bases at J, with 13 bases between the two ends. Germline loops: CDR1 ENHRY, CDR2 SYGVKD. The CDR3 has 14 residues. In nucleotides, the CDR3 is TGTGCCATCAGTGCCAGGCGACACTGCAATGAGCAGTTCTTC. Translating it yields CAISARRHCNEQFF.

V usage is TRBV4-2 and J usage is TRBJ2-2, with D perhaps matching TRBD2 (6 bases). The CDR3 has 16 amino acids. V was shortened by 0 bases and J by 4 bases, with 12 bases between the two germline ends. Germline-derived CDR1 and CDR2 are LGHNA and YNFKEQ. CDR3 protein: CASSQEGGSGTGELFF. CDR3 DNA sequence: TGTGCCAGCAGCCAAGAAGGAGGGTCGGGCACCGGGGAGCTGTTTTTT.